This T cell receptor beta chain was captured in a study of OX40 agonist ivuxolimab in advanced cancers. Looking at the study overall: Treatment of patients was with ivuxolimab, an agonistic anti-OX40 (CD134) antibody. Averaging 60 years in age, with a range of roughly 20 to 79, the cohort was about 86% male. Overall study results and limits: Within 6 weeks, CD4+ and CD8+ blood T cells expanded clonally at 0.1 to 3.0 mg/kg. Low normalized T-cell clonal expansion was additionally recorded for some nonresponders.

The assay was immunoSEQ multiplex PCR, and TCRdb's table has in-frame clones only and misses some. The data hold around 50,000 clones, with about nine tenths observed a single time. Germline CDR1 and CDR2: WNHNN and SYGVQD (reference sequence). V shed 0 bases and J shed 3 bases, with 11 bases lying between them. The CDR3 covers 16 residues. Concerning this clone itself: Its antigen is not known.

The sample in question was CD4+ or CD8+ T cells sorted from blood, obtained in a trial of the OX40 agonist ivuxolimab. The TCR sequence derives from an adult with an advanced solid tumor such as melanoma, head and neck, liver or kidney cancer. The gene calls are TRBV10-1 and TRBJ1-4; D is unresolved. The CDR3 protein is CASSESFDTANEKLFF. CDR3 nucleotides: TGCGCCAGCAGTGAGTCGTTTGACACCGCTAATGAAAAACTGTTTTTT.